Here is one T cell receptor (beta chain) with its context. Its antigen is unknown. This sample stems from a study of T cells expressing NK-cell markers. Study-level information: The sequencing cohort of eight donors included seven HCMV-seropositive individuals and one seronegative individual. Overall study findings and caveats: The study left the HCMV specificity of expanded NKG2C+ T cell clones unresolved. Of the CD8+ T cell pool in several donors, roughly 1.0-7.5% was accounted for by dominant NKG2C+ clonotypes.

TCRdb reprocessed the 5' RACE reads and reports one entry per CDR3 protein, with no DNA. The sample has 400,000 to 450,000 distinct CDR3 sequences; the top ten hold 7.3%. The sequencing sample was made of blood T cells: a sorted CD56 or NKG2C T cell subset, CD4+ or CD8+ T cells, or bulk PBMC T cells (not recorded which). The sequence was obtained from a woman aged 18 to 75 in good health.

This chain's CDR3 is CASSPTLASRETQYF. The chain uses TRBV7-2 and TRBJ2-5; the TRBD2 assignment by TCRdb is unverifiable without DNA. Germline CDR1 and CDR2: SGHTA and FQGNSA. This CDR3 is 15 amino acids long.